This record looks at one TCR beta chain sequence and its context. Its antigen is still unknown. The data derive from a study of T-cell memory formation after mild COVID-19. At the level of the study: In these data, TCR clusters were largely donor specific.

MiXCR, applied by TCRdb to the 5' RACE reads, yields one record per CDR3 protein. The sample has around 310,000 distinct CDR3 sequences; approximately 15% are singletons. Regarding the study as a whole: Cross-reactive memory apparently joined, as some responding clones appeared in pre-infection memory. The authors did not confirm SARS-CoV-2 specificity of second-wave clones peaking day 37. For contracting clones, CD4+ ones sat mainly in CM and EM, CD8+ in EMRA.

Trimming shortened V by 3 bases and J by 4 bases, and 15 bases separated the two germline ends. In germline, CDR1 is SGHDN, CDR2 FVKESK. This CDR3 region has 16 residues. The chain joins TRBV14 to TRBJ2-2; tentatively, D is TRBD1 (6 bases). The TCR originated in a man between 18 and 35 years old who had mild COVID-19 (a few samples of this study predate the infection). Cell type and time point are not known. Sequenced sample: PBMCs or a T cell subset sorted from them (not recorded which). The CDR3 sequence: CASSQWQGSSTGELFF. CDR3 in DNA: TGTGCCAGCAGCCAGTGGCAGGGGTCGAGCACCGGGGAGCTGTTTTTT.